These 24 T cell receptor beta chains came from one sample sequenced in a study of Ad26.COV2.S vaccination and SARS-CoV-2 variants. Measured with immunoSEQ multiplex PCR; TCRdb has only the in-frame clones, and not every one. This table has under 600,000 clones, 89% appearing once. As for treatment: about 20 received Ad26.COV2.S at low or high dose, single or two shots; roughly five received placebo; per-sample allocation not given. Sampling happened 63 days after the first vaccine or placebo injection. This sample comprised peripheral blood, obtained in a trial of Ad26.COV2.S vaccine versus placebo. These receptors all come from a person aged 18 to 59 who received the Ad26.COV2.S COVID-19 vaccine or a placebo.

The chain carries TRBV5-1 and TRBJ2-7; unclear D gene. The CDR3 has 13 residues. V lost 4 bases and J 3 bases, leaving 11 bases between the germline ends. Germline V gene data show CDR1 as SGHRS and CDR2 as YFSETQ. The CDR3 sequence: CASSRKDGYEQYF. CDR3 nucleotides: TGCGCCAGCAGCAGGAAGGACGGCTACGAGCAGTACTTC.

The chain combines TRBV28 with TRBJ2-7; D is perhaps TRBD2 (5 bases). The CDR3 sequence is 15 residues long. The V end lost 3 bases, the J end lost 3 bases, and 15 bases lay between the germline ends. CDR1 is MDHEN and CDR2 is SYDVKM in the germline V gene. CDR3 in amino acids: CASSFSSRHLYEQYF. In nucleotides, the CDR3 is TGTGCCAGCAGTTTTTCTAGCCGGCACCTCTACGAGCAGTACTTC.

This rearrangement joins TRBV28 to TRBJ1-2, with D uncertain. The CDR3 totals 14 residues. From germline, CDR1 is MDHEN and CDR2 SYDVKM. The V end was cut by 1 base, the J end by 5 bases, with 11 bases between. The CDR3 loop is CASSLSGLIYGYTF. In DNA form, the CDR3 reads TGTGCCAGCAGTTTATCAGGACTTATATATGGCTACACCTTC.

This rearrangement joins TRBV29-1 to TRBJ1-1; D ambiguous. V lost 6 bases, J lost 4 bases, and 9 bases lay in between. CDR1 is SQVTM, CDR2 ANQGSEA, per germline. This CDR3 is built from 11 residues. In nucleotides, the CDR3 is TGCAGCGTCGACCCTGGCACTGAAGCTTTCTTT. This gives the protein CSVDPGTEAFF. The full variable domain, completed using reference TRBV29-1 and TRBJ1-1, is SAVISQKPSRDICQRGTSLTIQCQVDSQVTMMFWYRQQPGQSLTLIATANQGSEATYESGFVIDKFPISRPNLTFSTLTVSNMSPEDSSIYLCSVDPGTEAFFGQGTRLTVV.

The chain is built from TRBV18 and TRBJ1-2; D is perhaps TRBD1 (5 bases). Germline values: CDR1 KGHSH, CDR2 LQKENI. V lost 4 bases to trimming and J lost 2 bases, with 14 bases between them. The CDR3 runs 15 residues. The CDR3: CASSLGHIDNYGYTF. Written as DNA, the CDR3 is TGTGCCAGCTCACTGGGGCACATTGACAACTATGGCTACACCTTC.

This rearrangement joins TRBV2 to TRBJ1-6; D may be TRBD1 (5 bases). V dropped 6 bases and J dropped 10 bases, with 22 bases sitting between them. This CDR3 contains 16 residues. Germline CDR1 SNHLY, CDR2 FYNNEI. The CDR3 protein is CASSARGGVLWSPLHF. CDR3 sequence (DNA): TGTGCCAGCAGCGCCCGCGGGGGGGTGTTGTGGTCACCCCTCCACTTT.

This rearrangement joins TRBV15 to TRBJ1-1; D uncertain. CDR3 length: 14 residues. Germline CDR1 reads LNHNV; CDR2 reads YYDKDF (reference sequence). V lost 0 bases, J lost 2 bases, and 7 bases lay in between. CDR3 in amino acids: CATSRDFRNTEAFF. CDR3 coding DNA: TGTGCCACCAGCAGAGATTTTCGTAACACTGAAGCTTTCTTT.

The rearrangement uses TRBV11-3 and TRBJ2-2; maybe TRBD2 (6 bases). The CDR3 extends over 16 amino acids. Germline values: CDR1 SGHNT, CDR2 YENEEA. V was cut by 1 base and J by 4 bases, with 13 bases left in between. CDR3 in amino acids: CASSLGLPSATGELFF. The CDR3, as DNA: TGTGCCAGCAGCTTAGGATTGCCTAGCGCCACCGGGGAGCTGTTTTTT.

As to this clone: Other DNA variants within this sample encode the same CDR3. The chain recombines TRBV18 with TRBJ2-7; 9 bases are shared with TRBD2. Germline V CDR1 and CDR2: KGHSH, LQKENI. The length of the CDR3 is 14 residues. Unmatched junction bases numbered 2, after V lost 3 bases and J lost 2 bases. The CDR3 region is CASSPTSGAYEQYF. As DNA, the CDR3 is TGTGCCAGCTCACCGACTAGCGGCGCCTACGAGCAGTACTTC.

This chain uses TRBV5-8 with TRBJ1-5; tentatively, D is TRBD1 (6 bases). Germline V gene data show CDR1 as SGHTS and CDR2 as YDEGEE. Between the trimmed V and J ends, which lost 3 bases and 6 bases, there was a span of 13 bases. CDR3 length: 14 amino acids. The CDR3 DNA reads TGTGCCAGCAGCTCAGGGGATGTAGCTCAGCCCCAGCATTTT. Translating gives CASSSGDVAQPQHF. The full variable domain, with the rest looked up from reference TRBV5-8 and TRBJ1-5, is EAGVTQSPTHLIKTRGQQATLRCSPISGHTSVYWYQQALGLGLQFLLWYDEGEERNRGNFPPRFSGRQFPNYSSELNVNALELEDSALYLCASSSGDVAQPQHFGDGTRLSIL.

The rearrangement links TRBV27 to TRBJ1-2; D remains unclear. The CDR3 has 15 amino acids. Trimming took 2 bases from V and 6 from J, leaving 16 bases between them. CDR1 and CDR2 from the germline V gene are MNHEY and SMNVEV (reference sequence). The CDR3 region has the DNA TGTGCCAGCAGTTTAGAGTTCGGGGAAAGGGATGGCTACACCTTC. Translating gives CASSLEFGERDGYTF.

Here the CDR3 reads CASRQGGTNYGYTF. CDR3 DNA sequence: TGTGCCAGTAGGCAGGGGGGAACTAACTATGGCTACACCTTC. This chain uses TRBV19 with TRBJ1-2; 7 bases line up with TRBD1. V gave up 6 bases and J gave up 0 bases; unmatched junction bases: 4. CDR3 length equals 14 residues. Germline V gene data show CDR1 as LNHDA and CDR2 as SQIVND (reference sequence).

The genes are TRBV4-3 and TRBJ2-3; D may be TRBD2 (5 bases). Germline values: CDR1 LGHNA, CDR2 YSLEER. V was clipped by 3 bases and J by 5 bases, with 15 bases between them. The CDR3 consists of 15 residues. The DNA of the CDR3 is TGCGCCAGCAGCCAGGGTGACTACGGCGGAGATACGCAGTATTTT. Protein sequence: CASSQGDYGGDTQYF.

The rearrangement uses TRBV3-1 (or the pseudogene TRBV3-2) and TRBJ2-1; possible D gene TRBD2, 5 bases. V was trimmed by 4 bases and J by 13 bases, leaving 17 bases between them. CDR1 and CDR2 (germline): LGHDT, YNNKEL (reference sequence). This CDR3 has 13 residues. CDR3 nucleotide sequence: TGTGCCAGCAGCCCCCGGGGTCGTGTGTACCAGTTCTTC. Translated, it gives CASSPRGRVYQFF.

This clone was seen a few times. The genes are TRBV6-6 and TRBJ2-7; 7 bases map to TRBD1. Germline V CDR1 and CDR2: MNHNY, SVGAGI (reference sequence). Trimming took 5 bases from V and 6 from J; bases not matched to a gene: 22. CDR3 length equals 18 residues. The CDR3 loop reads CASSPKLPSTGRALEQYF. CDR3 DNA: TGTGCCAGCAGTCCTAAACTACCGTCGACAGGGAGAGCTCTCGAGCAGTACTTC.

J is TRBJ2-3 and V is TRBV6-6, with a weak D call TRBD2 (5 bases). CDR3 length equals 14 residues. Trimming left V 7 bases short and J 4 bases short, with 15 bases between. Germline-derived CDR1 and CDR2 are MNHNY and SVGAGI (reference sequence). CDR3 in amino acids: CASTSVGSADTQYF. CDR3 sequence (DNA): TGTGCCAGCACCTCTGTGGGGAGCGCAGATACGCAGTATTTT.

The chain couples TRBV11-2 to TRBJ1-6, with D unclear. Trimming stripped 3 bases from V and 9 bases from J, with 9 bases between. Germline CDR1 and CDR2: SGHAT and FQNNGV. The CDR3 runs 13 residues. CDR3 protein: CASSLGMGSPLHF. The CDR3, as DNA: TGTGCCAGCAGCTTGGGGATGGGTTCACCCCTCCACTTT.

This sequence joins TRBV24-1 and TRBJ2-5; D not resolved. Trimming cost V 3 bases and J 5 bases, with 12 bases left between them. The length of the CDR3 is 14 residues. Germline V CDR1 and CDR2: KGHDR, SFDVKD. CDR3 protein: CATSDTGSDETQYF. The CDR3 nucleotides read TGTGCCACCAGTGATACGGGTTCGGATGAGACCCAGTACTTC.

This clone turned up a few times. CDR3 bases: TGTGCCAGCAGCTTATCCGGGGGCAGGTACGAGCAGTACTTC. Translating gives CASSLSGGRYEQYF. The rearrangement links TRBV7-9 to TRBJ2-7, with D perhaps given as TRBD1 or TRBD2 (6 bases each). The CDR3 extends over 14 amino acids. The V end was cut by 2 bases, the J end by 4 bases, with 12 bases between. The germline V gene encodes CDR1 SEHNR and CDR2 FQNEAQ (reference sequence). Drawing the rest from reference TRBV7-9 and TRBJ2-7, the complete variable domain is DTGVSQNPRHKITKRGQNVTFRCDPISEHNRLYWYRQTLGQGPEFLTYFQNEAQLEKSRLLSDRFSAERPKGSFSTLEIQRTEQGDSAMYLCASSLSGGRYEQYFGPGTRLTVT.

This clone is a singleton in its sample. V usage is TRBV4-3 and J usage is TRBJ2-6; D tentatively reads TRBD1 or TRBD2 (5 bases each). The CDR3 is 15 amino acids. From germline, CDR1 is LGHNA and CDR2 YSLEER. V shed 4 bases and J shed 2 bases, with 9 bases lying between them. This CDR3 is CASSRRETGANVLTF. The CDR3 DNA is TGCGCCAGCAGCCGCAGGGAGACTGGGGCCAACGTCCTGACTTTC.

The CDR3 DNA reads TGTGCCAGCAGTTACGGTACGGGAGGCAATCAGCCCCAGCATTTT. It encodes CASSYGTGGNQPQHF. The V gene is TRBV6-5, the J gene TRBJ1-5; D remains ambiguous. Trimming stripped 2 bases from V and 2 bases from J, with 10 bases between. Germline V lookup: CDR1 MNHEY, CDR2 SVGAGI. This CDR3 contains 15 residues.

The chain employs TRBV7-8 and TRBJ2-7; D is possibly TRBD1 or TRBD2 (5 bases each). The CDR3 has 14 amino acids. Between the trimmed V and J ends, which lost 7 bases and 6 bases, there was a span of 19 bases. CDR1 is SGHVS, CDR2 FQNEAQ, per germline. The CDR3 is CASIPRATGSEQYF. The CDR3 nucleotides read TGTGCCAGCATCCCCAGGGCCACGGGATCCGAGCAGTACTTC.

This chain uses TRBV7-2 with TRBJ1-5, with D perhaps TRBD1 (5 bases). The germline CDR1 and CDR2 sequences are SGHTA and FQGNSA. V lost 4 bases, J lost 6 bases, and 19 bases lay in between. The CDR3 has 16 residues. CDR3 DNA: TGTGCCAGCAGCTCCCTCGGGACCGGGGGGGGTCAGCCCCAGCATTTT. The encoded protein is CASSSLGTGGGQPQHF.

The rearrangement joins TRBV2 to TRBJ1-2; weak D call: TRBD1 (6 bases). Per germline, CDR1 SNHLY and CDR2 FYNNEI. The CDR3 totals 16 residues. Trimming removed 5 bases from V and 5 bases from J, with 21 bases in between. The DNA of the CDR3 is TGTGCCAGCAGTCTTCGCACCGGGACAATCGTTTATGGCTACACCTTC. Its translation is CASSLRTGTIVYGYTF. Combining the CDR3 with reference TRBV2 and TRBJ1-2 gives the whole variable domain EPEVTQTPSHQVTQMGQEVILRCVPISNHLYFYWYRQILGQKVEFLVSFYNNEISEKSEIFDDQFSVERPDGSNFTLKIRSTKLEDSAMYFCASSLRTGTIVYGYTFGSGTRLTVV.